This TCR beta chain was captured by sequencing in a study of shared clonotypes between healthy human individuals (dated by TCRdb to 2020 to 2022). As for the study more broadly: A few men and two women, aged 18 to 49 years, made up the cohort. For each donor, CD4 naive and CD4 memory were each run on three plates, CD8 naive on two plates, and CD8 memory on one plate. Leukapheresis yielded between about 0.85 and 9 billion PBMCs per donor. Different laboratories and diverse techniques were used to prepare libraries and sequence TCR repertoires, to increase sequencing depth and limit assay-specific biases. Blood TCR repertoires of about five healthy adults were deeply sequenced to estimate repertoire size and the extent of clonotype sharing between individuals.

Cut back by 7 bases and 4 bases, the V and J ends lie 5 bases apart. The CDR3 sequence holds 12 residues, the cysteine and phenylalanine included. The CDR3 DNA has 36 bases and is translated from base 1. Looking up the germline V gene (reference sequence) yields CDR1 MNHEY and CDR2 SMNVEV. On the study overall, not on this receptor specifically: Based on pairwise subsampling, the degree of clonotype sharing among donors was expected to be affected by sequencing depth. Sampling was restricted to blood, and TCR repertoires in tissues likely differ from the TCR repertoires found in blood. Approximately 5% of naive CD4, 3.5% of naive CD8, roughly 2.5% of memory CD4, and about 0.4% of memory CD8 clonotypes were shared across a few donors. Because the study included a small number of donors, the genetic and exposure-history diversity represented was limited. Larger estimated clonotype richness was generally found for naive subsets than for memory subsets. Clonotypes shared by all four sorted-subset donors showed higher generation probabilities than non-shared clonotypes. Even with the large sequencing depth, rarefaction of the sorted-subset datasets indicated that sequencing was incomplete.

TCR CDR3 regions were amplified from genomic DNA by multiplex PCR using the deep immunoSEQ assay. Extracted genomic DNA from each cell subset was distributed evenly across all wells of several immunoSEQ 96-well plates, and each plate was treated as a replicate. For sorted subsets, each replicate PCR was loaded with roughly 190 ng genomic DNA, equivalent to 25,000 to 35,000 T cell genomes. The purified libraries were quantified using a Qubit 3.0 fluorometer, sized with a Bioanalyzer 2100, and then quantified again using the KAPA Library Quantification kit. Every immunoSEQ 96-well plate was sequenced on a separate single-read 150-cycle Illumina NextSeq 550 flow cell. As for how the authors treated the data: Because the immunoSEQ output held only junctional sequences and lacked quality scores, the filtering could not match the filtering applied to full-length reads. Sequences were annotated with PyIR, a Python wrapper for IgBLAST v1.9, using IMGT germline references to assign V/J genes and CDR3. Any read was removed if the V/J assignment was weak (E-value above 1e-6), the CDR3 was missing, or the read contained stop codons, out-of-frame junctions, or ambiguous translated residues. V3J clonotypes were defined by identical inferred V gene, J gene, and CDR3 amino acid sequence. Percentage overlap between repertoires was computed as shared unique clonotypes divided by the size of the smaller repertoire. Three approaches were used to assess repertoire richness: RTK rarefaction, the Chao1 estimator, and Recon v2.1 estimates of unobserved clonotypes. Generation probabilities for all TCRbeta clonotypes obtained by the gDNA method from four donors were computed using OLGA. The source is immuneACCESS, and TCRdb retained only in-frame sequences with V and J called. Part of the clones is not carried over; for the studies checked, unresolved V genes explain less than half of this, and the remainder is unexplained. Clone size and V and J calls were adopted from that table, with D and trimming inferred from the DNA. The sample table contains about 2.4 million clones; only one count was recorded for just over 90% of them. The ten largest clones represent about 0.13% of the sample.

In the case of this clone: This clone's antigen is unknown. Base qualities were left out, and no much larger clone turns up one base away.

Healthy HIV-negative adults with no recently reported acute infections or vaccinations were included as donors. Every donor was a Caucasian adult residing in Nashville, Tennessee, USA. CD4+ T cells were enriched through magnetic negative selection, after which naive cells were positively selected on CD45RA and the remaining negative fraction served as the memory subset. Blood was obtained by leukapheresis, after which PBMCs were separated by Ficoll-Histopaque density gradient centrifugation and cryopreserved in liquid nitrogen vapor phase. Purity and quantity of every magnetically sorted T cell population were checked by analytical flow cytometry. From each sorted fraction, genomic DNA was isolated and quantified by UV absorbance on a Nanodrop 2000c.

This chain joins TRBV27 to TRBJ2-6, with the D segment identity uncertain. The source is a man aged 18 to 30 in good health. Sequencing was carried out using naive CD4+ T cells sorted from blood. The intended sense of this specimen's cell subset or site label: CD45RA+ positively selected. The CDR3 protein is CASKTGANVLTF. The base sequence is TGTGCCAGCAAAACCGGGGCCAACGTCCTGACTTTC.